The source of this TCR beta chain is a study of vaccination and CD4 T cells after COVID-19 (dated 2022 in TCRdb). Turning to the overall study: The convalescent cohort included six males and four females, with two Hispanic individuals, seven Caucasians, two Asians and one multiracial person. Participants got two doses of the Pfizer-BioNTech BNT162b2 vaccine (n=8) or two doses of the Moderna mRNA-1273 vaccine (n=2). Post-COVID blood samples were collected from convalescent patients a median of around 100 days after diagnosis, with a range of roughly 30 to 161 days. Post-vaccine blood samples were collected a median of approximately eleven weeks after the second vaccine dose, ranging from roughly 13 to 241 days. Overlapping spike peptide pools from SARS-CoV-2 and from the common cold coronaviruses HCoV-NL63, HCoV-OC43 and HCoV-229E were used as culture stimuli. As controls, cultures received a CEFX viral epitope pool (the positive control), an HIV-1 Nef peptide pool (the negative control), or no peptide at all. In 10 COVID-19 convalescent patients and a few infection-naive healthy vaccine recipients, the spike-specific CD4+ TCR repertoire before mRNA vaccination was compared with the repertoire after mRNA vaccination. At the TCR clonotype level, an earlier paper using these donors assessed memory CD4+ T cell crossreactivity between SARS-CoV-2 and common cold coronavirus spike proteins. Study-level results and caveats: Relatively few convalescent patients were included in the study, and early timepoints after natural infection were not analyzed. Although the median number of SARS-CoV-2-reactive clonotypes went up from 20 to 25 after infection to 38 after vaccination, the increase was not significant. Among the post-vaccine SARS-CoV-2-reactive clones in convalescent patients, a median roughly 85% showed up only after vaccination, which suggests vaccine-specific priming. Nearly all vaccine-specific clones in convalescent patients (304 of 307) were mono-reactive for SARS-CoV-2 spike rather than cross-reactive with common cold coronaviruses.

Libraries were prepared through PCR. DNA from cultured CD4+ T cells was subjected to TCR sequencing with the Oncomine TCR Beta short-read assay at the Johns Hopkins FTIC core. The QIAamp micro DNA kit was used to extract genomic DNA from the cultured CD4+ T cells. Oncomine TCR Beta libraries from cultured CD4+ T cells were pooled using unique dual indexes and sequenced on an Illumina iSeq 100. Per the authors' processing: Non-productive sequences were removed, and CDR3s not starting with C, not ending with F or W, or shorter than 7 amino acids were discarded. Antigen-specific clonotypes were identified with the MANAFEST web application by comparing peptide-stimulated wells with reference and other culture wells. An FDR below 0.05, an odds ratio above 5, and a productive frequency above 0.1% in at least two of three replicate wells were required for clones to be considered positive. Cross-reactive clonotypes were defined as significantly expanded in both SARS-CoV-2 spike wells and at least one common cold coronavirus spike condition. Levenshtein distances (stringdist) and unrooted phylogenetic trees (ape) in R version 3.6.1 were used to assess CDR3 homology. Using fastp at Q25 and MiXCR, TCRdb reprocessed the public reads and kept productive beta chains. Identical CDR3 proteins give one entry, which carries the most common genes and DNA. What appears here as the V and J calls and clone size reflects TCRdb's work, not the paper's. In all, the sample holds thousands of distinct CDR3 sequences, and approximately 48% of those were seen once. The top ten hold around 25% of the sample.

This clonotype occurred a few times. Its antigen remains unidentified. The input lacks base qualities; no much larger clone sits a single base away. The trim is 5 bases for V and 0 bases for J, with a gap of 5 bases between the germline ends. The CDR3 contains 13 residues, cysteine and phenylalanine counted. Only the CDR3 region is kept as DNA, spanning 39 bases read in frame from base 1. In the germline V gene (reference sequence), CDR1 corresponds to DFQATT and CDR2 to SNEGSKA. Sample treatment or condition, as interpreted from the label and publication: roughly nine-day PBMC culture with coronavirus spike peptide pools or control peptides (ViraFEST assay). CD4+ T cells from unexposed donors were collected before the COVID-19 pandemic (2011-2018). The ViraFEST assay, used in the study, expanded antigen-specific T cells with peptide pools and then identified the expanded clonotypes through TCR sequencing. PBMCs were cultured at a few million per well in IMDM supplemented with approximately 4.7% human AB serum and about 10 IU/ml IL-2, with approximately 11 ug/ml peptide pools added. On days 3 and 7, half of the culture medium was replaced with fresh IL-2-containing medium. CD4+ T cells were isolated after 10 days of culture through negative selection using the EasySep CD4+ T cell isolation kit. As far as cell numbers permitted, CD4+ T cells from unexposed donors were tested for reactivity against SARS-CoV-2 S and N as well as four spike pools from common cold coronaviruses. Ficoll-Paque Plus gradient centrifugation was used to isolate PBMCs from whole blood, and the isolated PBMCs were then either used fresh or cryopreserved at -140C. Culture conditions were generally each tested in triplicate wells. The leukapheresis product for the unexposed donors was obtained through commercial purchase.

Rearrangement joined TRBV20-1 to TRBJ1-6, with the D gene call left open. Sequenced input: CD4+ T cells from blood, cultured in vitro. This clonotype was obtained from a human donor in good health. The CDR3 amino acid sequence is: CSAEPSYNSPLHF. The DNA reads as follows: TGCAGTGCTGAGCCCTCCTATAATTCACCCCTCCACTTT.